This entry is about one T cell receptor beta chain. The antigen it recognizes is unknown. The sample holds no much larger clone one base away, and base qualities are not on file. This sample stems from a study of cytomegalovirus exposure and HLA in healthy donors (dated by TCRdb to 2015 to 2018). Looking at the study overall: The 500 to 700 repertoires of the first cohort and the 110 or so validation repertoires were produced on the same platform, according to a later analysis. The study combined high-throughput TCR immunosequencing, statistical association of individual TCRs with disease status, and machine learning to predict cytomegalovirus infection status. The study aimed to test whether cataloging public T cell receptors could reveal signatures of past pathogen exposure. Besides the first cohort of under 700 subjects, a separate validation cohort made up of roughly 120 different subjects was used.

Library preparation was by the immunoSEQ multiplex PCR assay. The paper's processing steps were these. A statistical classification framework was built to diagnose cytomegalovirus status from the catalog of TCR beta chain sequences. TCRdb mirrors the immuneACCESS table, restricted to in-frame sequences. Some clones are absent from its copies; in checked studies, under half trace to an unresolved V gene, and the reason for the others is unknown. V and J calls and clone size are those listed in that table; D and trimming were worked out from the DNA. Present in this sample are more than 55,000 clones, 89% of which were seen just once. The ten largest clones add up to 15% of the sample. Findings and caveats that apply to the study as a whole: In a later analysis, TCRs clustered in the first cohort were found to also tend to co-occur in the approximately 120 validation repertoires, with about 93% of cluster scores above 0. While some public TCRs were present in many individuals, most TCR sequences turned up only very rarely across donors. A later analysis lacked HLA typing for the validation cohort, so it scored co-occurrence in that cohort across all 120 repertoires. Three of the identified cytomegalovirus-associated TCR beta chains were confirmed in vitro to be specific for cytomegalovirus antigens. The study gave a list of about 160 TCR beta chains associated with cytomegalovirus. According to the authors, the approach could potentially be generalized to other disease states and immunological phenotypes. The classifier was reported to diagnose cytomegalovirus status with high specificity and sensitivity in both the original cohort and the validation cohort.

CDR3 length: 13 amino acids, cysteine to phenylalanine. Only the CDR3 DNA stays, 39 bases, in frame from base 1. The CDR1 and CDR2 encoded by the germline V gene are SGHNT and YENEEA. The germline V and J ends show losses of 5 bases and 10 bases respectively, and no gene match explains 4 bases of the junction. The donors belonged to the validation cohort of 90 to 150 subjects, which was separate from the 666-subject first cohort. This clonotype originated in a woman between 18 and 29 years old in good health and CMV-seronegative. The sequenced sample consisted of PBMCs. The chain links TRBV11-3 with TRBJ2-1, with 11 bases matching TRBD2. The CDR3 loop reads CASSTRLAGEQFF. In nucleotide form, the sequence is TGTGCCAGCAGCACGCGACTAGCGGGGGAGCAGTTCTTC.